This entry describes one T cell receptor (beta chain). Its specificity is not known. This entry comes from a study of shared clonotypes between healthy human individuals. Several immunoSEQ plates received, in even portions, the genomic DNA of each subset. The data were produced by immunoSEQ multiplex PCR, yet TCRdb's version contains in-frame clones alone and is incomplete. The sample consists of fewer than 1.4 million clones, around 78% of them appearing once. Study-level results: Investigators expected sequencing depth to affect clonotype sharing among donors. Researchers sampled blood only, noting tissue repertoires likely differ. Of the naive CD4 clonotypes, approximately 5% were shared across a handful of donors.

The CDR3 covers 15 residues. The V end was cut by 5 bases, the J end by 0 bases, with 12 bases between. Looked up from germline, CDR1 is SGHVS and CDR2 is FQNEAQ. Specimen: memory CD4+ T cells from PBMCs. Subset specified: CD45RA-negative fraction. The rearrangement links TRBV7-8 to TRBJ2-3, with D perhaps matching TRBD1 or TRBD2 (5 bases each). The TCR originated in a man between 18 and 35 years old in good health. Some clones in this sample may be carry-over from other donors' samples. Here the CDR3 DNA reads TGTGCCAGCAGCCTAGGACGGGGCAGCACAGATACGCAGTATTTT. Its protein is CASSLGRGSTDTQYF.